Shown below are 18 T cell receptor beta chains from a single sample sequenced in a study of blood T cell repertoires in COVID-19. The protocol was immunoSEQ multiplex PCR, while the TCRdb copy is restricted to in-frame clones and leaves out a portion. Of 50,000 to 75,000 clones listed, roughly 84% were seen once; the top ten hold 4% to 6%. Sequences were obtained from peripheral blood. The origin of the receptors is a man older than 75 in a cohort sampled during active COVID-19.

The gene calls are TRBV5-6 and TRBJ2-7; D is ambiguous. Looked up from germline, CDR1 is SGHDT and CDR2 is YYEEEE. This CDR3 spans 13 amino acids. The V end lost 0 bases, the J end lost 1 base, and 5 bases lay between the germline ends. The CDR3 coding sequence is TGTGCCAGCAGCTTGGTCCAGTCCTACGAGCAGTACTTC. Amino acids: CASSLVQSYEQYF.

The J gene is TRBJ1-4, the V gene TRBV4-3; the match to TRBD1 covers 8 bases. CDR3 length equals 16 residues. V dropped 3 bases and J dropped 8; count of bases not matched to a gene: 11. Germline V gene lookup returns CDR1 LGHNA and CDR2 YSLEER. The CDR3 loop is CASSQGHGQGEEKLFF. CDR3 bases: TGCGCCAGCAGCCAGGGTCACGGACAGGGAGAGGAAAAACTGTTTTTT.

V and J are TRBV7-9 and TRBJ2-5; TRBD2 is a possible D gene (5 bases). Trimming stripped 5 bases from V and 3 bases from J, with 10 bases between. The CDR3 extends over 13 amino acids. CDR1 is SEHNR and CDR2 is FQNEAQ in the germline V gene (reference sequence). DNA of the CDR3: TGTGCCAGCAGCCGGGCGGGTGAAGAGACCCAGTACTTC. Amino acid sequence: CASSRAGEETQYF.

The chain combines TRBV7-2 with TRBJ2-7; D gene uncertain. The CDR3 runs to 10 residues. Germline assignment: CDR1 SGHTA and CDR2 FQGNSA. Trimming took 5 bases from V and 4 from J, leaving 3 bases between them. The CDR3 bases are TGTGCCAGCAGCCTATACGAGCAGTACTTC. Residues: CASSLYEQYF.

The sample holds a few counts of this clone. The chain joins TRBV7-2 to TRBJ2-7; a weak D match, TRBD1 (7 bases). V was shortened by 5 bases and J by 3 bases, with 14 bases between the two germline ends. CDR1 is SGHTA and CDR2 is FQGNSA in the germline V gene. This CDR3 contains 14 residues. The CDR3 region has the DNA TGTGCCAGCAGCCCTCAGGGGGGTGGCTACGAGCAGTACTTC. This translates into CASSPQGGGYEQYF.

This clone was counted once. The genes are TRBV19 and TRBJ2-2; D is ambiguous. The CDR3 covers 14 residues. Trimming left V 4 bases short and J 2 bases short, with 8 bases between. Germline-derived CDR1 and CDR2 are LNHDA and SQIVND (reference sequence). CDR3 DNA sequence: TGTGCCAGTAGTAACAGCATTAACACCGGGGAGCTGTTTTTT. This sequence encodes CASSNSINTGELFF.

The chain employs TRBV7-2 and TRBJ1-1, with a weak D call TRBD1 (5 bases). Trimming removed 5 bases at V and 5 bases at J, with 15 bases between. CDR3 length: 14 amino acids. Looked up from germline, CDR1 is SGHTA and CDR2 is FQGNSA. The CDR3 protein is CASSRDSRGTEAFF. The CDR3 DNA follows: TGTGCCAGCAGCCGGGACTCCCGAGGGACTGAAGCTTTCTTT.

The chain employs TRBV19 and TRBJ1-2; TRBD1 matches at 9 bases. The CDR3 extends over 14 amino acids. Per the germline V gene, CDR1 is LNHDA and CDR2 is SQIVND (reference sequence). The V and J ends lost 6 bases and 9 bases, in that order; junction bases with no gene match: 11. DNA for the CDR3: TGTGCCAGTAGACTGGCCGGGACAGGGCCAAGCTACACCTTC. Its translation: CASRLAGTGPSYTF. The whole variable domain, filled in from reference TRBV19 and TRBJ1-2, reads DGGITQSPKYLFRKEGQNVTLSCEQNLNHDAMYWYRQDPGQGLRLIYYSQIVNDFQKGDIAEGYSVSREKKESFPLTVTSAQKNPTAFYLCASRLAGTGPSYTFGSGTRLTVV.

The CDR3 reads CAWAGVVGSEAFF. CDR3 in DNA: TGTGCCTGGGCCGGAGTAGTGGGTTCTGAAGCTTTCTTT. This sequence joins TRBV30 and TRBJ1-1; D is uncertain. Germline lookup yields CDR1 GTSNPN and CDR2 SVGIG (reference sequence). Trimming took off 5 bases at V and 6 bases at J, with 16 bases between the two ends. CDR3 size: 13 residues.

Here the CDR3 reads CASSVEGRPYEQYF. The DNA of the CDR3 is TGTGCCAGCAGCGTAGAGGGGCGCCCCTACGAGCAGTACTTC. This rearrangement joins TRBV9 to TRBJ2-7; D may be TRBD1 (5 bases). The CDR3 runs 14 residues. V lost 0 bases and J 2 bases, leaving 9 bases between the germline ends. The germline V gene encodes CDR1 SGDLS and CDR2 YYNGEE.

This chain joins TRBV27 and TRBJ1-4; D possibly corresponds to TRBD1 (5 bases). Trimming removed 8 bases at V and 7 bases at J, with 17 bases between. CDR1 and CDR2 (germline): MNHEY, SMNVEV (reference sequence). The CDR3 spans 14 residues. For the CDR3, the DNA is TGTGCCAGCTCCATCGGGGGGAAGGGTGAAAAACTGTTTTTT. Translated: CASSIGGKGEKLFF.

DNA of the CDR3: TGTGCCTGGAGTACAGGGATCGCTGGAAACACCATATATTTT. This sequence encodes CAWSTGIAGNTIYF. The chain uses TRBV30 and TRBJ1-3, with D tentatively TRBD1 (6 bases). The CDR3 runs 14 residues. Per germline, CDR1 GTSNPN and CDR2 SVGIG (reference sequence). V lost 2 bases, J lost 2 bases, and 10 bases lay in between. The full variable domain, its missing parts supplied by reference TRBV30 and TRBJ1-3, is SQTIHQWPATLVQPVGSPLSLECTVEGTSNPNLYWYRQAAGRGLQLLFYSVGIGQISSEVPQNLSASRPQDRQFILSSKKLLLSDSGFYLCAWSTGIAGNTIYFGEGSWLTVV.

The chain uses TRBV12-3 or TRBV12-4 and TRBJ1-1, with 8 bases that match TRBD1. This CDR3 contains 13 residues. Trimming removed 2 bases from V and 9 bases from J; junction bases left unmatched: 5. Here the CDR3 DNA reads TGTGCCAGCAGTTTAAGGGCAGGGGGCAAAGCTTTCTTT. Its translation is CASSLRAGGKAFF.

The chain links TRBV11-2 to TRBJ1-6; a weak D match, TRBD1 (5 bases). CDR1 is SGHAT and CDR2 is FQNNGV in the germline V gene. With 0 bases removed from V and 11 bases from J, the gap between germline ends came to 11 bases. There are 14 residues in the CDR3. The CDR3 reads CASSLEPGSAPLHF. The CDR3 nucleotides are TGTGCCAGCAGCTTAGAACCAGGGTCTGCACCCCTCCACTTT.

The chain joins TRBV6-5 to TRBJ1-2, with D tentatively TRBD1 (5 bases). The CDR3 length is 15 residues. V was clipped by 7 bases and J by 4 bases, with 19 bases between them. CDR1 and CDR2 (germline): MNHEY, SVGAGI. The CDR3 loop is CASNTGLGEVYGYTF. The CDR3 DNA sequence: TGTGCCAGCAATACGGGTTTAGGGGAAGTCTATGGCTACACCTTC.

This clone was detected only once. CDR3 bases: TGTGCCAGCAGCTTATGGGGCACCCAAACGGTCTACACCTTC. Encoded protein: CASSLWGTQTVYTF. The rearrangement joins TRBV7-2 to TRBJ1-2, with a weak D call TRBD1 (5 bases). This CDR3 is built from 14 residues. The germline V gene has CDR1 SGHTA and CDR2 FQGNSA. Trimming removed 2 bases at V and 10 bases at J, with 17 bases between.

This sequence joins TRBV5-4 and TRBJ2-3; 13 positions match TRBD2. Germline values: CDR1 SGHNT, CDR2 YYREEE (reference sequence). The V and J ends lost 1 base and 4 bases, in that order; junction bases with no gene match: 9. The CDR3 consists of 18 residues. For the CDR3, the DNA is TGTGCCAGCAGCTTGAAACTAGCGGGAGGGACCCCAGCAGATACGCAGTATTTT. This translates into CASSLKLAGGTPADTQYF.

The genes are TRBV10-3 and TRBJ1-5; 7 bases fit TRBD1. After removal of 7 bases from V and 6 bases from J, the junction contained 6 bases not matched to a gene. This CDR3 has 13 amino acids. Germline-derived CDR1 and CDR2 are ENHRY and SYGVKD. The CDR3 bases are TGTGCCATCACCCAGGGGGTAGGTCAGCCCCAGCATTTT. This encodes CAITQGVGQPQHF.